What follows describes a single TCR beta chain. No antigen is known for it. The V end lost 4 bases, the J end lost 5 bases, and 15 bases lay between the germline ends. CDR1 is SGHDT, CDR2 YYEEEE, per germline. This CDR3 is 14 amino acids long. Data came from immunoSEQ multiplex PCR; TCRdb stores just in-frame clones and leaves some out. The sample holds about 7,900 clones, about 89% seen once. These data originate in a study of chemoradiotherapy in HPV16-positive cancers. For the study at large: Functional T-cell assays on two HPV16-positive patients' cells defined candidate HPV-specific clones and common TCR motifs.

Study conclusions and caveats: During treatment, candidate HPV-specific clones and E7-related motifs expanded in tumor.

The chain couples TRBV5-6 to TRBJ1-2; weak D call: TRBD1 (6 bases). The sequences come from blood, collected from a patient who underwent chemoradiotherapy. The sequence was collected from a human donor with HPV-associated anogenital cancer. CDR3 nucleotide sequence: TGTGCCAGCAGCCCCCCGGGGGCCAGGTATGGCTACACCTTC. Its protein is CASSPPGARYGYTF.